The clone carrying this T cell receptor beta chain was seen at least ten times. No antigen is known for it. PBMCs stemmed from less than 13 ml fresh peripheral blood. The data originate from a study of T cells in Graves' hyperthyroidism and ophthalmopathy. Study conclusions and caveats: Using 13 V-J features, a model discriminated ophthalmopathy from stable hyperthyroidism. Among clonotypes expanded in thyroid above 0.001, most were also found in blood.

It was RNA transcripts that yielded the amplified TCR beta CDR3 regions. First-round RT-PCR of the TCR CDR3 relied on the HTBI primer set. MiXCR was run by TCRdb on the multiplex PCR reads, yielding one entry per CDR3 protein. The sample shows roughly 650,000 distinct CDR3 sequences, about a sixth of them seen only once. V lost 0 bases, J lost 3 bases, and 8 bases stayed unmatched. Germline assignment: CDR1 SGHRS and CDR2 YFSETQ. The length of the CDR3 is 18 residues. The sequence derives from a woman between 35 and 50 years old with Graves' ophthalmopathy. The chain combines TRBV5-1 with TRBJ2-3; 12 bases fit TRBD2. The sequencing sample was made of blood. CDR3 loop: CASSLGMTSGGETDTQYF. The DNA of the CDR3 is TGCGCCAGCAGCTTGGGGATGACTAGCGGGGGTGAAACAGATACGCAGTATTTT.